This T cell receptor (beta chain) derives from a study of OX40 agonist ivuxolimab in advanced cancers. Whole-study context: Patients undergoing dose escalation presented with hepatocellular carcinoma, melanoma, renal cell or head and neck cancer.

Points on this clone: Its matching antigen is unknown.

Findings of the study overall: On average, a greater number of expanded clones characterised CD8+ T cells relative to CD4+. Researchers did not determine the expanded peripheral T cells' antigen specificity.

Sequencing used immunoSEQ multiplex PCR; TCRdb keeps in-frame clones, though not all of them. The profile shows under 100,000 clones, over 75% of them singletons. The clonotype was recovered from an adult with an advanced solid tumor such as melanoma, head and neck, liver or kidney cancer. The sample here was CD4+ or CD8+ T cells sorted from blood, taken in a trial of the OX40 agonist ivuxolimab.

For the CDR3, the DNA is TGCAGCGACAGGGGGCTCGCCTATGGCTACACCTTC. Residues: CSDRGLAYGYTF. The V gene is TRBV29-1, the J gene TRBJ1-2; TRBD1 matches at 9 bases. Per germline, CDR1 SQVTM and CDR2 ANQGSEA. The CDR3 has 12 residues. After removal of 7 bases from V and 4 bases from J, the junction contained 4 bases not matched to a gene.